This passage covers 18 T cell receptor beta chains from one sample sequenced in a study of regulatory T cells in long-lasting Graves disease. Through Arm-PCR of CDR3 regions and iRepertoire HTBI primers, TCR beta libraries were built. TCRdb re-called the multiplex PCR reads through MiXCR, storing one row per CDR3 protein. The data show 250,000 to 300,000 distinct CDR3 sequences, roughly a fifth seen once. The time point is: persistent/refractory GD, antithyroid drugs over 5 years with positive TRAb. Extracted PBMC RNA gave rise to the TCR library. The sample consisted of peripheral blood mononuclear cells (PBMCs), taken when the disease was refractory, from a patient treated with antithyroid drugs. These receptors all come from a female donor with Graves disease.

This sequence joins TRBV3-1 and TRBJ1-3; no clear D gene. Looked up from germline, CDR1 is LGHDT and CDR2 is YNNKEL (reference sequence). V lost 0 bases and J lost 4, with 1 base in between. This CDR3 comprises 12 residues. The CDR3 is CASSQEGNTIYF. The CDR3, as DNA: TGTGCCAGCAGCCAAGAGGGAAACACCATATATTTT.

The sample holds a few counts of this clonotype. This chain uses TRBV20-1 with TRBJ1-1; possible D gene TRBD1, 6 bases. The germline V gene has CDR1 DFQATT and CDR2 SNEGSKA (reference sequence). CDR3 length: 16 amino acids. Deletions cut 6 bases from V and 5 bases from J, with 25 bases between. The CDR3, as DNA: TGCAGTGCCCAACACAAGAGTCAGGGGTTTTGGACTGAAGCTTTCTTT. It specifies CSAQHKSQGFWTEAFF.

This clonotype has a handful of counts. This chain uses TRBV30 with TRBJ1-5; D gene uncertain. Germline V gene lookup returns CDR1 GTSNPN and CDR2 SVGIG (reference sequence). This CDR3 comprises 13 residues. V shed 0 bases and J shed 5 bases, with 8 bases lying between them. In DNA form, the CDR3 reads TGTGCCTGGAGTGTTACCAAAGATCAGCCCCAGCATTTT. Amino acids: CAWSVTKDQPQHF.

This clonotype was detected ten times or more. The chain is built from TRBV7-2 and TRBJ2-1; the match to TRBD2 covers 7 bases. Trimming at V came to 5 bases and at J to 2 bases, leaving 27 bases not matched to a gene. Germline CDR1 reads SGHTA; CDR2 reads FQGNSA. CDR3 length equals 22 residues. CDR3: CASSLRFGYVGVSGPTYNEQFF. The CDR3 region has the DNA TGTGCCAGCAGCCTCCGATTTGGGTATGTCGGCGTTAGCGGGCCTACCTACAATGAGCAGTTCTTC.

The table lists this clonotype with a few counts. This chain links TRBV20-1 with TRBJ1-5, with a weak D call TRBD1 (5 bases). This CDR3 spans 16 amino acids. V lost 4 bases and J 0 bases, leaving 16 bases between the germline ends. From germline, CDR1 is DFQATT and CDR2 SNEGSKA (reference sequence). CDR3 sequence: CSATPGRTHSNQPQHF. The DNA of the CDR3 is TGCAGTGCTACGCCGGGACGGACTCATAGCAATCAGCCCCAGCATTTT.

The chain joins TRBV6-1 to TRBJ2-1; D may be TRBD2 (6 bases). Germline loops: CDR1 MNHNS, CDR2 SASEGT. CDR3 length equals 15 residues. Trimming took 6 bases from V and 3 from J, leaving 15 bases between them. CDR3 nucleotide sequence: TGTGCCAGCAGACCCAGGACTATACTCTACAATGAGCAGTTCTTC. Translating it yields CASRPRTILYNEQFF.

This clonotype was observed at least ten times. J is TRBJ1-2 and V is TRBV10-3, with D unclear. Germline CDR1 ENHRY, CDR2 SYGVKD. V was cut by 4 bases and J by 8 bases, with 14 bases left in between. The CDR3 is made up of 13 amino acids. As DNA, the CDR3 is TGTGCCATCAGTGGAGGCACCAATGAGGGCTACACCTTC. This sequence encodes CAISGGTNEGYTF.

This clonotype was observed at least ten times. V gene TRBV7-2 combines with J gene TRBJ2-7; 10 bases fit TRBD2. The CDR3 runs 17 residues. V lost 5 bases and J lost 4; bases outside the gene matches: 14. Germline CDR1 is SGHTA and CDR2 is FQGNSA. CDR3 residues: CASSLTRVGSGRYEQYF. The CDR3 DNA is TGTGCCAGCAGCCTCACCCGGGTGGGTAGCGGGAGGTACGAGCAGTACTTC.

The genes are TRBV9 and TRBJ1-2; 7 bases map to TRBD1. The germline V gene encodes CDR1 SGDLS and CDR2 YYNGEE. V lost 4 bases, J lost 7 bases, and 7 bases stayed unmatched. This CDR3 region has 13 residues. CDR3 DNA: TGTGCCAGCAGCCCCACAGGGGAGCGTGGCTACACCTTC. This sequence encodes CASSPTGERGYTF.

Concerning this clonotype itself: Since no conserved phenylalanine or tryptophan closes the CDR3, a read error is the likely cause. The V and J genes are TRBV7-2 and TRBJ2-7, with D maybe TRBD1 (6 bases). The length of the CDR3 is 15 residues. Per the germline V gene, CDR1 is SGHTA and CDR2 is FQGNSA. The ends were cut back, 5 bases at V and 4 bases at J, with 18 bases in the middle. The CDR3 reads CASSLSGTQTYEQYS. The CDR3, as DNA: TGTGCCAGCAGCCTCTCCGGGACACAAACTTACGAGCAGTACTCC.

The chain combines TRBV10-3 with TRBJ1-1; maybe TRBD1 (5 bases). The V gene's germline CDR1 is ENHRY and CDR2 SYGVKD. The CDR3 loop spans 15 amino acids. V was clipped by 6 bases and J by 3 bases, with 17 bases between them. CDR3 in amino acids: CAIRGGGGEYTEAFF. The DNA for the CDR3 is TGTGCCATCAGGGGGGGAGGCGGGGAATACACTGAAGCTTTCTTT.

This clonotype was recorded only once. The chain joins TRBV7-9 to TRBJ1-3; the D is unclear. Trimming removed 1 base at V and 3 bases at J, with 13 bases between. This CDR3 comprises 16 residues. Per germline, CDR1 SEHNR and CDR2 FQNEAQ (reference sequence). The CDR3 sequence is CASSLVSGVYGNTIYF. CDR3 DNA: TGTGCCAGCAGCTTAGTATCCGGGGTATATGGAAACACCATATATTTT.

CDR3 coding DNA: TGTGCCAGCAGTGCGGGGCCCTATGGCTACACCTTC. This gives the protein CASSAGPYGYTF. The chain employs TRBV2 and TRBJ1-2, with D perhaps TRBD1 (5 bases). Trimming shortened V by 4 bases and J by 4 bases, and 7 bases separated the two germline ends. Germline V lookup: CDR1 SNHLY, CDR2 FYNNEI. CDR3 length: 12 amino acids.

The J gene is TRBJ2-4, the V gene TRBV18; D is unclear. Trimming took off 2 bases at V and 2 bases at J, with 19 bases between the two ends. CDR1 is KGHSH, CDR2 LQKENI, per germline. The CDR3 has 18 residues. The CDR3 here is CASSPLPVADGSKNIQYF. The CDR3 nucleotides read TGTGCCAGCTCACCATTGCCTGTGGCGGATGGGTCCAAAAACATTCAGTACTTC.

Comments on this clonotype: The junction departs from the called germline gene at one end, perhaps through a read error. The chain joins TRBV25-1 to TRBJ2-7, with D possibly TRBD2 on 6 matching bases. Germline-derived CDR1 and CDR2 are MGHDK and SYGVNS. This CDR3 has 14 amino acids. The CDR3 DNA follows: TGTGCCAGCAGTGGGGAGGAGGACTCCTGCGAGCAGTACTTC. This translates into CASSGEEDSCEQYF.

The rearrangement uses TRBV5-1 and TRBJ2-1; a possible D gene is TRBD2 (6 bases). Trimming removed 2 bases at V and 3 bases at J, with 12 bases between. This CDR3 is built from 15 residues. From germline, CDR1 is SGHRS and CDR2 YFSETQ. For the CDR3, the DNA is TGCGCCAGCAGCTTACGACTAGAGAGCTACAATGAGCAGTTCTTC. Residues: CASSLRLESYNEQFF.

The chain employs TRBV29-1 and TRBJ2-7, with D possibly being TRBD2 (6 bases). Trimming took 3 bases from V and 0 from J, leaving 9 bases between them. This CDR3 comprises 13 residues. From germline, CDR1 is SQVTM and CDR2 ANQGSEA. DNA of the CDR3: TGCAGCGTTGATAGCGGAGACTCCTACGAGCAGTACTTC. Translated, it gives CSVDSGDSYEQYF.

This clonotype was found many times. The chain couples TRBV2 to TRBJ2-1, with D uncertain. Per the germline V gene, CDR1 is SNHLY and CDR2 is FYNNEI. The V and J ends lost 1 base and 4 bases respectively, with 2 bases between them. CDR3 length: 12 residues. The CDR3 nucleotides are TGTGCCAGCAGTGAAGTTTACAATGAGCAGTTCTTC. This codes for CASSEVYNEQFF.